The next 16 T cell receptor beta chains were all read from a single sample in a study of graft-versus-host responses after intestinal transplantation. Here immunoSEQ multiplex PCR was the method, and the copy in TCRdb shows in-frame clones only, minus some. The data hold 20,000 to 25,000 clones, with 33% observed a single time. Responder cells labeled with CFSE (around 200,000) were co-plated with irradiated stimulator cells labeled with violet dye (around 200,000). The sequences come from alloreactive CD8+ T cells from a mixed lymphocyte reaction culture, collected before intestinal transplant. Subset reported: CFSE-low proliferating T cells sorted from approximately six-day pre-transplant mixed lymphocyte reaction (GvH or HvG direction). Every receptor here comes from a human patient who received an intestinal transplant.

The chain has TRBV6-5 and TRBJ1-1, with D tentatively TRBD1 (5 bases). CDR1 and CDR2 (germline): MNHEY, SVGAGI. The V gene lost 4 bases and the J gene lost 5 bases, with 14 bases spanning the gap. This CDR3 comprises 14 residues. The CDR3 nucleotides read TGTGCCAGCAGTTGGGACCAGACTCCAACTGAAGCTTTCTTT. The encoded protein is CASSWDQTPTEAFF.

V is TRBV19 and J is TRBJ2-1; 10 bases match TRBD2. The CDR3 is made up of 22 amino acids. CDR1 LNHDA and CDR2 SQIVND come from the germline V gene (reference sequence). The trim removed 5 bases at V and 1 base at J, leaving 23 bases unmatched. In nucleotides, the CDR3 is TGTGCCAGTAGTCCCAACCCGACTAGCGGGTTACTACCAGGTCCATCCTACAATGAGCAGTTCTTC. Translated, it gives CASSPNPTSGLLPGPSYNEQFF.

The chain has TRBV5-4 and TRBJ2-5; 9 nucleotides agree with TRBD1. V shed 2 bases, J shed 5 bases, and the junction held 13 bases outside the gene matches. In germline, CDR1 is SGHNT, CDR2 YYREEE (reference sequence). This CDR3 comprises 17 residues. The CDR3 DNA sequence: TGTGCCAGCAGCTTCCTGGGACAGGGAGGGGATGAGGAGACCCAGTACTTC. Its translation is CASSFLGQGGDEETQYF.

The genes are TRBV5-4 and TRBJ2-7; D possibly corresponds to TRBD2 (5 bases). From germline, CDR1 is SGHNT and CDR2 YYREEE (reference sequence). Trimming removed 4 bases at V and 4 bases at J, with 21 bases between. The CDR3 length is 16 residues. CDR3 nucleotide sequence: TGTGCCAGCAGCCCAGCGGCAGACGGATCCTCATACGAGCAGTACTTC. Translation: CASSPAADGSSYEQYF.

CDR3 amino acids: CAISEELVGRNEQFF. As DNA, the CDR3 is TGTGCCATCAGTGAGGAACTAGTCGGGCGCAATGAGCAGTTCTTC. The V call is TRBV10-3, the J call TRBJ2-1; maybe TRBD2 (5 bases). This CDR3 has 15 residues. With 2 bases removed from V and 6 bases from J, the gap between germline ends came to 14 bases. From germline, CDR1 is ENHRY and CDR2 SYGVKD.

The chain is built from TRBV28 and TRBJ2-4; D remains ambiguous. Germline V gene lookup returns CDR1 MDHEN and CDR2 SYDVKM. The CDR3 is 12 residues long. Trimming pared 1 base from V and 9 bases from J, leaving 7 bases between. In DNA, the CDR3 is TGTGCCAGCAGTTTATCCGGGCGCATTCAGTACTTC. This gives the protein CASSLSGRIQYF.

V usage is TRBV6-4 and J usage is TRBJ2-3; tentatively, D is TRBD2 (6 bases). The CDR3 sequence is 15 residues long. V was clipped by 4 bases and J by 0 bases, with 11 bases between them. Germline V lookup: CDR1 MRHNA, CDR2 SNTAGT. DNA for the CDR3: TGTGCCAGCAGTGCTATGCGGGACAGCACAGATACGCAGTATTTT. This gives the protein CASSAMRDSTDTQYF.

In this sample, this clone is medium-sized. The same CDR3 also results from other DNA sequences found in this sample. The chain joins TRBV6-5 to TRBJ2-1; 9 nucleotides align to TRBD2. V gave up 9 bases and J gave up 2 bases; unmatched junction bases: 2. The length of the CDR3 is 13 residues. CDR1 and CDR2 from the germline V gene are MNHEY and SVGAGI. CDR3 nucleotides: TGTGCCAGTAGCGGGAGAGCCTACAATGAGCAGTTCTTC. Residues: CASSGRAYNEQFF.

The genes are TRBV6-5 and TRBJ2-1; a weak D match, TRBD2 (6 bases). V was pared by 1 base and J by 5 bases, with 6 bases between. The CDR3 length is 13 residues. Germline V gene lookup returns CDR1 MNHEY and CDR2 SVGAGI. In DNA, the CDR3 is TGTGCCAGCAGTTACTGGGGGGACAATGAGCAGTTCTTC. Translated: CASSYWGDNEQFF.

This clone was found a few times. The CDR3 is CASSISGSSPAGELFF. The CDR3 region has the DNA TGTGCCAGCAGCATTAGCGGGAGCTCTCCCGCCGGGGAGCTGTTTTTT. This sequence joins TRBV7-6 and TRBJ2-2; 9 nucleotides line up with TRBD2. Germline V gives CDR1 SGHVS, CDR2 FNYEAQ. CDR3 size: 16 residues. Trimming at V came to 5 bases and at J to 6 bases, leaving 10 bases not matched to a gene. Full variable domain (missing parts from reference TRBV7-6 and TRBJ2-2): GAGVSQSPRYKVTKRGQDVALRCDPISGHVSLYWYRQALGQGPEFLTYFNYEAQQDKSGLPNDRFSAERPEGSISTLTIQRTEQRDSAMYRCASSISGSSPAGELFFGEGSRLTVL.

The rearrangement links TRBV30 to TRBJ2-7; 12 bases agree with TRBD1. The CDR3 covers 14 residues. V shed 4 bases and J 9 bases; nucleotides not matched to a gene: 10. Germline CDR1 and CDR2: GTSNPN and SVGIG (reference sequence). The CDR3 nucleotides read TGTGCCTGGAATCCGGGACAGGGGGCTGAAGGGCAGTACTTC. Amino acid sequence: CAWNPGQGAEGQYF.

The rearrangement joins TRBV12-5 to TRBJ1-2; D is possibly TRBD1 (6 bases). The germline V gene encodes CDR1 LGHNT and CDR2 FRNRAP. CDR3 length: 14 amino acids. V was trimmed by 2 bases and J by 3 bases, leaving 10 bases between them. The CDR3 protein is CASGLPYRDYGYTF. The CDR3 DNA follows: TGTGCTAGTGGTTTGCCTTACAGGGACTATGGCTACACCTTC.

This chain links TRBV6-1 with TRBJ2-7; TRBD2 might be the D (6 bases). Germline CDR1 reads MNHNS; CDR2 reads SASEGT. V lost 6 bases, J lost 3 bases, and 15 bases lay in between. This CDR3 is 14 amino acids long. The CDR3 loop is CASSLPGEYYEQYF. As DNA, the CDR3 is TGTGCCAGCAGCTTACCGGGAGAATACTACGAGCAGTACTTC.

Concerning this clone itself: The junction and the germline gene differ at one end; a read error may be behind it. The J gene is TRBJ2-2, the V gene TRBV6-5; TRBD2 aligns across 10 bases. Per the germline V gene, CDR1 is MNHEY and CDR2 is SVGAGI. CDR3 length: 13 amino acids. In DNA, the CDR3 is TGTGCCACCCCTAGCGGGAGAGACCGGGGAGCTGTTTTT. Translating it yields CATPSGRDRGAVF.

This clone was counted a few times. The chain links TRBV29-1 to TRBJ2-1, with D tentatively TRBD2 (6 bases). Between the trimmed V and J ends, which lost 0 bases and 8 bases, there was a span of 17 bases. The CDR3 consists of 15 residues. Per germline, CDR1 SQVTM and CDR2 ANQGSEA. CDR3 DNA sequence: TGCAGCGTTGAAGATACGGGACTGGATATCGATGAGCAGTTCTTC. Amino acid sequence: CSVEDTGLDIDEQFF.

Judged by abundance, this clone is medium-sized. The rearrangement joins TRBV9 to TRBJ2-2; TRBD2 matches 11 bases. Per the germline V gene, CDR1 is SGDLS and CDR2 is YYNGEE. With 3 bases clipped from V and 4 bases from J, the junction kept 2 bases outside the gene matches. The CDR3 consists of 15 residues. This CDR3 reads CASSGLAGSTGELFF. For the CDR3, the DNA is TGTGCCAGCAGCGGACTAGCGGGAAGCACCGGGGAGCTGTTTTTT.